The 3 T cell receptor beta chains below were found in one sample sequenced in a study of blood T cell repertoires in COVID-19. Measured with immunoSEQ multiplex PCR; TCRdb has only the in-frame clones, and not every one. The profile shows 300,000 to 350,000 clones, roughly 87% of them singletons. The sequenced sample consisted of peripheral blood. These receptors originate from a man aged 30-40 years with COVID-19, enrolled during active disease.

The chain recombines TRBV4-3 with TRBJ2-7; 9 bases are shared with TRBD1. J was trimmed by 3 bases and V by 1 base; bases with no gene match: 4. The CDR3 has 15 residues. Germline lookup yields CDR1 LGHNA and CDR2 YSLEER. The CDR3 spells CASSQGQGDYYEQYF. The CDR3 nucleotides are TGCGCCAGCAGCCAAGGACAGGGGGATTACTACGAGCAGTACTTC.

This chain links TRBV7-6 with TRBJ1-1; D not resolved. V lost 6 bases to trimming and J lost 5 bases, with 13 bases between them. CDR1 and CDR2 (germline): SGHVS, FNYEAQ. This CDR3 contains 13 residues. The CDR3 loop is CASRFNAGTEAFF. Written as DNA, the CDR3 is TGTGCCAGCAGGTTTAACGCCGGGACTGAAGCTTTCTTT.

The chain joins TRBV30 to TRBJ2-5; D might be TRBD1 (6 bases). The ends were cut back, 4 bases at V and 5 bases at J, with 17 bases in the middle. The germline gives CDR1 GTSNPN, CDR2 SVGIG (reference sequence). CDR3 length: 14 residues. The CDR3 region has the DNA TGTGCCTGGAAAACGGCAGGGGCCAGGGAGACCCAGTACTTC. The encoded protein is CAWKTAGARETQYF.